This T cell receptor beta chain was profiled in a study of control samples from healthy donors and cancer patients. The CDR3 runs to 13 residues. The germline CDR1 and CDR2 sequences are SGDLS and YYNGEE. The V segment lost 0 bases and the J segment 3 bases; nucleotides outside the gene matches: 0. Clones were read by immunoSEQ multiplex PCR, and TCRdb kept only the in-frame ones, dropping some. The data hold about 140,000 clones, with more than 85% observed a single time. Sample: blood. The chain carries TRBV9 and TRBJ2-7; 7 positions match TRBD1. The sequence was obtained from a woman aged 25 to 39 in good health. CDR3 nucleotide sequence: TGTGCCAGCAGCGTAGGGGACAGCTACGAGCAGTACTTC. Translation: CASSVGDSYEQYF. Filled out from reference TRBV9 and TRBJ2-7, the complete variable domain reads DSGVTQTPKHLITATGQRVTLRCSPRSGDLSVYWYQQSLDQGLQFLIQYYNGEERAKGNILERFSAQQFPDLHSELNLSSLELGDSALYFCASSVGDSYEQYFGPGTRLTVT.